The 30 T cell receptor beta chains below all came from one sample that was sequenced in a study of blood T cell repertoires in COVID-19. Profiled with immunoSEQ multiplex PCR; TCRdb holds only in-frame clones, not every one. The sample yields roughly 190,000 clones, about 87% seen once. The source material was peripheral blood. These receptors all come from a man younger than 35 with active or convalescent COVID-19.

V is TRBV27 and J is TRBJ2-1; 7 nucleotides agree with TRBD1. Germline lookup yields CDR1 MNHEY and CDR2 SMNVEV (reference sequence). CDR3 size: 15 residues. After removal of 4 bases from V and 0 bases from J, the junction contained 3 bases not matched to a gene. CDR3 region: CASSWTGSSYNEQFF. The CDR3 bases are TGTGCCAGCAGTTGGACAGGCAGCTCCTACAATGAGCAGTTCTTC.

The gene calls are TRBV7-9 and TRBJ1-1, with D uncertain. The germline V gene has CDR1 SEHNR and CDR2 FQNEAQ (reference sequence). The CDR3 loop spans 11 amino acids. V lost 4 bases and J 11 bases, leaving 11 bases between the germline ends. The CDR3 DNA follows: TGTGCCAGCAGCTCTGGGAGATTGGCTTTCTTT. Its translation: CASSSGRLAFF.

The chain is built from TRBV28 and TRBJ1-5; D gene uncertain. CDR1 is MDHEN and CDR2 is SYDVKM in the germline V gene. Between the trimmed V and J ends, which lost 3 bases and 0 bases, there was a span of 6 bases. The CDR3 length is 14 residues. The CDR3 bases are TGTGCCAGCAGTTTGGCTTATAGCAATCAGCCCCAGCATTTT. It translates to CASSLAYSNQPQHF.

The chain uses TRBV10-2 and TRBJ2-5, with 7 bases matching TRBD1. Unmatched junction bases numbered 7, after V lost 7 bases and J lost 2 bases. The germline V gene has CDR1 WSHSY and CDR2 SAAADI. CDR3 length: 14 amino acids. The CDR3 protein is CASTIQGTQETQYF. The CDR3 DNA sequence: TGCGCCAGCACCATACAGGGGACACAAGAGACCCAGTACTTC.

The gene calls are TRBV20-1 and TRBJ2-5, with no clear D. V dropped 1 base and J dropped 2 bases, with 2 bases sitting between them. Germline-derived CDR1 and CDR2 are DFQATT and SNEGSKA (reference sequence). CDR3 size: 11 residues. The CDR3 DNA is TGCAGTGCTAGAGCACAAGAGACCCAGTACTTC. Its protein product is CSARAQETQYF.

The chain combines TRBV18 with TRBJ1-1; D call uncertain. The CDR3 runs 14 residues. Trimming removed 5 bases from V and 0 bases from J, with 10 bases in between. The germline V gene encodes CDR1 KGHSH and CDR2 LQKENI. The CDR3 sequence is CASSSIRVNTEAFF. As DNA, the CDR3 is TGTGCCAGCTCATCAATCCGGGTGAACACTGAAGCTTTCTTT.

This chain joins TRBV14 and TRBJ1-2; TRBD1 agrees at 9 bases. This CDR3 contains 17 residues. Germline CDR1 is SGHDN and CDR2 is FVKESK. V shed 4 bases and J 6 bases; nucleotides not matched to a gene: 15. The CDR3 region is CASSLNTAGTGFHGYTF. The CDR3 DNA reads as TGTGCCAGCAGCCTGAATACCGCCGGGACAGGGTTTCATGGCTACACCTTC.

The sample holds a few counts of this clone. The chain links TRBV18 to TRBJ1-1; the D is unclear. This CDR3 region has 12 residues. Trimming stripped 5 bases from V and 11 bases from J, with 15 bases between. Germline values: CDR1 KGHSH, CDR2 LQKENI. Here the CDR3 DNA reads TGTGCCAGCTCATCCTACGCGTTTGAGGCTTTCTTT. It translates to CASSSYAFEAFF.

The chain combines TRBV19 with TRBJ1-3; D is perhaps TRBD1 (6 bases). Germline CDR1 and CDR2: LNHDA and SQIVND (reference sequence). The V and J ends lost 2 bases and 0 bases respectively, with 11 bases between them. CDR3 length equals 16 residues. The CDR3 loop is CASSISYRDSGNTIYF. DNA for the CDR3: TGTGCCAGTAGTATAAGCTACAGGGACTCTGGAAACACCATATATTTT.

CDR3 loop: CASSLEATVNTEAFF. The CDR3 DNA is TGTGCCAGCAGCTTGGAAGCGACGGTGAACACTGAAGCTTTCTTT. This chain links TRBV5-4 with TRBJ1-1, with no clear D. CDR1 SGHNT and CDR2 YYREEE come from the germline V gene (reference sequence). The V end was cut by 0 bases, the J end by 0 bases, with 9 bases between. The CDR3 extends over 15 amino acids.

The chain joins TRBV15 to TRBJ2-1, with 8 nucleotides matching TRBD1. V lost 1 base and J lost 4; bases outside the gene matches: 18. The germline V gene encodes CDR1 LNHNV and CDR2 YYDKDF (reference sequence). This CDR3 spans 20 amino acids. CDR3 nucleotides: TGTGCCACCAGCAGAGGACCGGGACAGGACTTCACACCTACATACAATGAGCAGTTCTTC. It encodes CATSRGPGQDFTPTYNEQFF.

The rearrangement uses TRBV2 and TRBJ2-7; D might be TRBD2 (6 bases). This CDR3 comprises 14 residues. Germline V gene data show CDR1 as SNHLY and CDR2 as FYNNEI. V was pared by 6 bases and J by 2 bases, with 14 bases between. CDR3 residues: CASRRGGGAYEQYF. CDR3 bases: TGTGCCAGCAGGAGGGGCGGAGGGGCCTACGAGCAGTACTTC.

This clone was seen more than once but under ten times. This chain connects TRBV20-1 to TRBJ1-1; D not certain. V was cut by 2 bases and J by 6 bases, with 7 bases left in between. The CDR3 sequence is 11 residues long. Germline CDR1 reads DFQATT; CDR2 reads SNEGSKA (reference sequence). The CDR3 nucleotides read TGCAGTGCTAGACAGGTCGCTGAAGCTTTCTTT. Translated, it gives CSARQVAEAFF.

This clone was picked up a small number of times. This chain connects TRBV6-1 to TRBJ1-1; D gene ambiguous. V lost 3 bases, J lost 6 bases, and 11 bases lay in between. The CDR3 is made up of 13 amino acids. The V gene's germline CDR1 is MNHNS and CDR2 SASEGT. As DNA, the CDR3 is TGTGCCAGCAGTGACAGAAGCCAGGCTGAAGCTTTCTTT. Translated, it gives CASSDRSQAEAFF.

This chain uses TRBV18 with TRBJ2-7; D is uncertain. Germline loops: CDR1 KGHSH, CDR2 LQKENI. With 2 bases removed from V and 1 base from J, the gap between germline ends came to 6 bases. The CDR3 consists of 13 residues. The CDR3 sequence: CASSPSYSYEQYV. The CDR3 bases are TGTGCCAGCTCACCATCCTATTCCTACGAGCAGTACGTC.

The chain has TRBV30 and TRBJ2-1; the D gene is possibly TRBD2 (6 bases). The V end lost 5 bases, the J end lost 8 bases, and 7 bases lay between the germline ends. Germline V lookup: CDR1 GTSNPN, CDR2 SVGIG (reference sequence). This CDR3 has 10 amino acids. The CDR3 reads CAWGEDEQFF. The CDR3 DNA follows: TGTGCCTGGGGGGAGGATGAGCAGTTCTTC.

The rearrangement joins TRBV29-1 to TRBJ2-2; no clear D. Per the germline V gene, CDR1 is SQVTM and CDR2 is ANQGSEA. The CDR3 sequence is 13 residues long. Trimming cost V 2 bases and J 0 bases, with 4 bases left between them. This CDR3 reads CSVEFSNTGELFF. The CDR3 DNA reads TGCAGCGTTGAATTCTCGAACACCGGGGAGCTGTTTTTT.

This clone was recorded once. The J gene is TRBJ1-1, the V gene TRBV19; D unresolved. Trimming shortened V by 1 base and J by 3 bases, and 6 bases separated the two germline ends. This CDR3 is built from 13 residues. The germline V gene has CDR1 LNHDA and CDR2 SQIVND (reference sequence). In DNA, the CDR3 is TGTGCCAGTAGTATAGGACTCTACACTGAAGCTTTCTTT. Encoded protein: CASSIGLYTEAFF.

This chain connects TRBV10-3 to TRBJ1-4; D is possibly TRBD1 (6 bases). CDR3 length equals 15 residues. In germline, CDR1 is ENHRY, CDR2 SYGVKD. Trimming pared 4 bases from V and 6 bases from J, leaving 15 bases between. The CDR3 protein is CAISGGETGYEKLFF. CDR3 in DNA: TGTGCCATCAGTGGGGGCGAGACAGGATATGAAAAACTGTTTTTT.

The rearrangement links TRBV6-2 or TRBV6-3 to TRBJ1-5; the D gene is possibly TRBD1 (6 bases). Germline V gene data show CDR1 as MNHEY and CDR2 as SVGEGT. The length of the CDR3 is 19 residues. V shed 0 bases and J shed 4 bases, with 22 bases lying between them. This CDR3 reads CASSYSIRGKALANQPQHF. The CDR3 bases are TGTGCCAGCAGTTACTCGATAAGGGGGAAGGCCTTAGCAAATCAGCCCCAGCATTTT.

The rearrangement joins TRBV24-1 to TRBJ1-5; TRBD1 aligns across 10 bases. This CDR3 spans 14 amino acids. The germline V gene encodes CDR1 KGHDR and CDR2 SFDVKD. The ends lost 6 bases at V and 5 bases at J; junction bases unmatched: 3. The CDR3 region has the DNA TGTGCCACCAGTCCCGGGACAGGGGATCAGCCCCAGCATTTT. Translating gives CATSPGTGDQPQHF.

This chain connects TRBV27 to TRBJ1-2; D ambiguous. The CDR3 length is 15 residues. Per germline, CDR1 MNHEY and CDR2 SMNVEV (reference sequence). Trimming pared 3 bases from V and 0 bases from J, leaving 11 bases between. The chain's CDR3 is CASSFGFGANYGYTF. The CDR3 bases are TGTGCCAGCAGTTTCGGGTTCGGAGCTAACTATGGCTACACCTTC.

The J gene is TRBJ2-2, the V gene TRBV6-2 or TRBV6-3; 9 positions match TRBD1. Per germline, CDR1 MNHEY and CDR2 SVGEGT. CDR3 length: 15 amino acids. V lost 6 bases to trimming and J lost 5 bases; unmatched junction nucleotides: 7. CDR3 region: CASSETGGETGELFF. The CDR3, as DNA: TGTGCCAGCAGCGAGACAGGGGGTGAGACCGGGGAGCTGTTTTTT.

CDR3 sequence (DNA): TGTGCCAGCAGCGTAGCGGAGGAGAATTACAATGAGCAGTTCTTC. It yields the protein CASSVAEENYNEQFF. This sequence joins TRBV9 and TRBJ2-1; D is possibly TRBD2 (5 bases). Between the trimmed V and J ends, which lost 0 bases and 4 bases, there was a span of 11 bases. This CDR3 region has 15 residues. Germline CDR1 is SGDLS and CDR2 is YYNGEE. The entire variable domain, with the rest obtained from reference TRBV9 and TRBJ2-1, is as follows: DSGVTQTPKHLITATGQRVTLRCSPRSGDLSVYWYQQSLDQGLQFLIQYYNGEERAKGNILERFSAQQFPDLHSELNLSSLELGDSALYFCASSVAEENYNEQFFGPGTRLTVL.

The chain links TRBV10-3 to TRBJ1-6; maybe TRBD1 (6 bases). The CDR3 loop spans 13 amino acids. The V gene's germline CDR1 is ENHRY and CDR2 SYGVKD. The V end lost 6 bases, the J end lost 9 bases, and 12 bases lay between the germline ends. The CDR3 loop is CAIREEQGSPLHF. Here the CDR3 DNA reads TGTGCCATCAGGGAAGAACAGGGTTCACCCCTCCACTTT.

This chain links TRBV5-1 with TRBJ2-2; 9 positions agree with TRBD1. The germline gives CDR1 SGHRS, CDR2 YFSETQ. V lost 4 bases and J lost 3; bases outside the gene matches: 7. CDR3 length: 16 residues. The CDR3 DNA reads as TGCGCCAGCAGCAAGACGGACAGGGGATACACCGGGGAGCTGTTTTTT. As protein: CASSKTDRGYTGELFF.

A single count supports this clone. This chain links TRBV3-1 (or the pseudogene TRBV3-2) with TRBJ2-7; 7 bases map to TRBD2. Unmatched junction bases numbered 6, after V lost 0 bases and J lost 4 bases. Germline CDR1 LGHDT, CDR2 YNNKEL (reference sequence). The CDR3 is 15 residues long. In nucleotides, the CDR3 is TGTGCCAGCAGCCAAGATCCTAGCGGACCGTACGAGCAGTACTTC. It specifies CASSQDPSGPYEQYF.

The chain links TRBV2 to TRBJ2-2; TRBD2 aligns across 8 bases. CDR1 is SNHLY and CDR2 is FYNNEI in the germline V gene. The CDR3 spans 15 residues. After removal of 5 bases from V and 2 bases from J, the junction contained 4 bases not matched to a gene. CDR3 residues: CASSLAGTNTGELFF. The DNA for the CDR3 is TGTGCCAGCAGTTTAGCGGGGACTAACACCGGGGAGCTGTTTTTT.

The chain recombines TRBV4-2 with TRBJ1-4, with TRBD1 matching 7 bases. The CDR3 runs to 14 residues. Looked up from germline, CDR1 is LGHNA and CDR2 is YNFKEQ. Losses at the gene ends were 3 bases for V and 5 bases for J; bases not matched to a gene: 3. The CDR3 DNA reads as TGTGCCAGCAGCCAGGGACAGATAAATGAAAAACTGTTTTTT. Translated: CASSQGQINEKLFF.

V usage is TRBV5-1 and J usage is TRBJ2-7; D is perhaps TRBD1 (7 bases). In germline, CDR1 is SGHRS, CDR2 YFSETQ. The V gene lost 7 bases and the J gene lost 1 base, with 12 bases spanning the gap. The CDR3 has 13 residues. Here the CDR3 reads CASHQGGSYEQYF. Here the CDR3 DNA reads TGCGCCAGCCATCAGGGGGGATCCTACGAGCAGTACTTC.